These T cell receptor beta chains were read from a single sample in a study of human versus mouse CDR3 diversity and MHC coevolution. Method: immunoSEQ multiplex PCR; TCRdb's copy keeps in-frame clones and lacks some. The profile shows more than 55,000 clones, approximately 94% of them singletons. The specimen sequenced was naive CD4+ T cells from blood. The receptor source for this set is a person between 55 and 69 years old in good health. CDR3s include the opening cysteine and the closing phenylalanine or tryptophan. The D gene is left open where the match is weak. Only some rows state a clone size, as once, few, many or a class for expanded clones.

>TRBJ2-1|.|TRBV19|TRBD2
CASRTSGSPSAGDEQFF
TGTGCCAGTAGAACTAGCGGGAGTCCCTCAGCTGGCGATGAGCAGTTCTTC
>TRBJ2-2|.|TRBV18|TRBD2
CASSQLSGRNTGELFF
TGTGCCAGCTCACAGCTTAGCGGGAGGAACACCGGGGAGCTGTTTTTT
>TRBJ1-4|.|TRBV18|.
CASSRDFTGMSEKLFF
TGTGCCAGCTCACGCGACTTCACGGGAATGAGTGAAAAACTGTTTTTT
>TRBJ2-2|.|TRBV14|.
CASSQNGLNTGELFF
TGTGCCAGCAGCCAGAACGGGTTGAACACCGGGGAGCTGTTTTTT
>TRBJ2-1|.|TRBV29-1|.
CSVILVPNEQFF
TGCAGCGTTATACTAGTCCCCAATGAGCAGTTCTTC
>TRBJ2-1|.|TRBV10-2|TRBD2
CATSSSLAGGVGEQFF
TGCGCCACCTCATCCTCTCTAGCGGGAGGGGTGGGTGAGCAGTTCTTC
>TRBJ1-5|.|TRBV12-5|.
CASGSRSQPQHF
TGTGCTAGTGGATCCCGGAGCCAGCCCCAGCATTTT
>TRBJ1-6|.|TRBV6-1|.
CASSEENSSISPLHF
TGTGCCAGCAGTGAAGAAAACAGTTCGATTTCACCCCTCCACTTT
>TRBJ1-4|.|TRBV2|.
CASSVFAGTGEKLFF
TGTGCCAGCAGTGTCTTTGCGGGGACGGGGGAAAAACTGTTTTTT
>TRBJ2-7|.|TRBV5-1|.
CASSRDNSYEQYF
TGCGCCAGCAGCCGGGACAACTCCTACGAGCAGTACTTC
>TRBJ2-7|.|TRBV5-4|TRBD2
CASSLGTSGRAAYEQYF
TGTGCCAGCAGCTTGGGAACTAGCGGGAGGGCCGCCTACGAGCAGTACTTC
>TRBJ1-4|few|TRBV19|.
CASSPREVNEKLFF
TGTGCCAGTAGCCCGCGGGAGGTCAATGAAAAACTGTTTTTT
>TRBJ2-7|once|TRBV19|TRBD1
CASSIAGTGSSYEQYF
TGTGCCAGTAGTATAGCCGGGACAGGGAGCTCCTACGAGCAGTACTTC
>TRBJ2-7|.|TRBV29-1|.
CSAGDFNSYEQYF
TGCAGCGCCGGGGACTTCAACTCCTACGAGCAGTACTTC
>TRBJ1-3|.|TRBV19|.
CASSMGDSSGNTIYF
TGTGCCAGTAGTATGGGTGACAGCTCTGGAAACACCATATATTTT